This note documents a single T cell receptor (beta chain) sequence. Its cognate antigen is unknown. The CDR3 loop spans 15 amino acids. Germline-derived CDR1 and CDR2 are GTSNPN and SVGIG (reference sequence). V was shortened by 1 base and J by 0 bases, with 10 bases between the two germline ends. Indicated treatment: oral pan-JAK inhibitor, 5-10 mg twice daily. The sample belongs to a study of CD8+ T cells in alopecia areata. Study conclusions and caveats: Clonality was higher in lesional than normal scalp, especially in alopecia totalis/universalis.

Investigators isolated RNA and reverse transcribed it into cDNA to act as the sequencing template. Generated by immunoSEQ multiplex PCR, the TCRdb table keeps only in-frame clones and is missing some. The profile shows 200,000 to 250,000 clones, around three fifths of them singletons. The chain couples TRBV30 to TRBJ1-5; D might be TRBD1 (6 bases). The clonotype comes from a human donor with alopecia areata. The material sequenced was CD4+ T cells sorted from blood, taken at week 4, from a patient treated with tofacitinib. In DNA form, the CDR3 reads TGTGCCTGGAGTGAGGGGGTTTATAGCAATCAGCCCCAGCATTTT. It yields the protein CAWSEGVYSNQPQHF.